This T cell receptor beta chain was recovered during a study of CD8 T cells in ankylosing spondylitis. As the method for making TCR beta libraries, quantitative 5'-RACE with molecular barcodes was used. In TCRdb, the 5' RACE reads were re-called with MiXCR into one record per CDR3 protein. The table has 700,000 to 1,000,000 distinct CDR3 sequences, about 11% seen once; the top ten hold approximately 0.46%. CDR1 and CDR2 from the germline V gene are SGHNT and YYREEE (reference sequence). V lost 4 bases and J lost 7, with 15 bases in between. The CDR3 runs to 13 residues. A word on this clonotype: Its matching antigen is unknown.

Study observations and caveats: Reportedly, significant enrichment of disease-linked clones occurred in matched ankylosing spondylitis synovial fluid. Apparently characteristic of ankylosing spondylitis blood was a TCR beta motif (fewer than 10 highly homologous variants).

This receptor was identified in a male donor with ankylosing spondylitis. This chain uses TRBV5-4 with TRBJ2-7, with D possibly TRBD2 on 5 matching bases. The sequencing sample was made of blood, either unsorted or a sorted T cell fraction (not recorded which). The CDR3 DNA is TGTGCCAGCAGCAACCGGGAAGGTGTAGAGCAGTACTTC. The encoded protein is CASSNREGVEQYF.